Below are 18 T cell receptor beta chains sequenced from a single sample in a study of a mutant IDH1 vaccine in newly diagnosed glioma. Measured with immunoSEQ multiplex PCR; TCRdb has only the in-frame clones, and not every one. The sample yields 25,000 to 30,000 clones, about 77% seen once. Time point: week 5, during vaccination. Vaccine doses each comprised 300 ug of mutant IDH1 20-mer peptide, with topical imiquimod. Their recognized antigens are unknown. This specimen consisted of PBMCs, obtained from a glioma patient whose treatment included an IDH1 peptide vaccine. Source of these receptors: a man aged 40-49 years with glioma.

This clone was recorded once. CDR3 sequence reads: CASSATGFNEQFF. CDR3 bases: TGTGCCAGCAGCGCGACAGGGTTCAATGAGCAGTTCTTC. V gene TRBV9 combines with J gene TRBJ2-1; 7 bases line up with TRBD1. CDR1 and CDR2 (germline): SGDLS, YYNGEE. With V trimmed by 3 bases and J by 6 bases, 3 bases remained unmatched. This CDR3 contains 13 residues.

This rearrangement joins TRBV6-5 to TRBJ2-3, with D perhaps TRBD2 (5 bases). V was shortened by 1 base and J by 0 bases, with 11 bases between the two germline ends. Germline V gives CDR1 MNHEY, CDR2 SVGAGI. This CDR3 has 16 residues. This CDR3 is CASSYLRDSSTDTQYF. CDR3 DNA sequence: TGTGCCAGCAGTTACTTGAGGGATTCTAGCACAGATACGCAGTATTTT.

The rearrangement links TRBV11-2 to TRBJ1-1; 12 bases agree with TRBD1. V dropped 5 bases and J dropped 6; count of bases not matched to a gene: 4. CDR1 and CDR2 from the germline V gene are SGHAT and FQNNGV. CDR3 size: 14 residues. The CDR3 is CASSARDRGPEAFF. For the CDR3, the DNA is TGTGCCAGCAGCGCCCGGGACAGGGGGCCTGAAGCTTTCTTT.

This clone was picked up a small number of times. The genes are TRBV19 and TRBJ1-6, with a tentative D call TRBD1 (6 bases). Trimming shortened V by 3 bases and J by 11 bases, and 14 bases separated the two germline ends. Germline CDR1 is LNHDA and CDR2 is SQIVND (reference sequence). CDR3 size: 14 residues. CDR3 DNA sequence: TGTGCCAGTAGTATCGGAACAGGGCGGCCACCCCTCCACTTT. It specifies CASSIGTGRPPLHF. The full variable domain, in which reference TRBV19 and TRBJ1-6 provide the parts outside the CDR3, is DGGITQSPKYLFRKEGQNVTLSCEQNLNHDAMYWYRQDPGQGLRLIYYSQIVNDFQKGDIAEGYSVSREKKESFPLTVTSAQKNPTAFYLCASSIGTGRPPLHFGNGTRLTVT.

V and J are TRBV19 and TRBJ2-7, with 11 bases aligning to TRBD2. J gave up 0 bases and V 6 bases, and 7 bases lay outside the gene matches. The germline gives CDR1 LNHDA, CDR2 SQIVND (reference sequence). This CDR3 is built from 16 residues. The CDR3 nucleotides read TGTGCCAGTAGCCTCCAGACTAGCGGGGCCTCCTACGAGCAGTACTTC. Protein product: CASSLQTSGASYEQYF.

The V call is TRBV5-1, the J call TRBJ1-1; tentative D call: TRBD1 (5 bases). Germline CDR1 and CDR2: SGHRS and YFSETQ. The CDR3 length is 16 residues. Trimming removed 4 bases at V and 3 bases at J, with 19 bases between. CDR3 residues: CASSPGTLRKDTEAFF. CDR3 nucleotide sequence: TGCGCCAGCAGCCCCGGGACGCTACGAAAGGACACTGAAGCTTTCTTT.

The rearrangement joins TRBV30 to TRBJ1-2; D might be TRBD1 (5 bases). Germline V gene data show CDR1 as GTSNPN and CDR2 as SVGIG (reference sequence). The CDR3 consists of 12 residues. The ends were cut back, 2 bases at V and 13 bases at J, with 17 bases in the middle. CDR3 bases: TGTGCCTGGAGTCCCGGGACCGCGTTGTCCACCTTC. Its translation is CAWSPGTALSTF.

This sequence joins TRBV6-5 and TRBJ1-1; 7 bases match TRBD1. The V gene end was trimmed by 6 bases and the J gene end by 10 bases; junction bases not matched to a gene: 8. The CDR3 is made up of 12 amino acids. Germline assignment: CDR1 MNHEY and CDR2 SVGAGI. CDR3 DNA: TGTGCCAGCAGCCGATACAGGGGAGGAGCTTTCTTT. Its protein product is CASSRYRGGAFF.

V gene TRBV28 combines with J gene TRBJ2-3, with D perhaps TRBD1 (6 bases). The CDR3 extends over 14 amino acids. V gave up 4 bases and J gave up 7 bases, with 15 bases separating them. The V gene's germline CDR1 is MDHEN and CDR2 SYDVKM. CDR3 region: CASSSRGLGNTQYF. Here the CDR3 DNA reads TGTGCCAGCAGTTCCAGGGGTCTCGGAAATACGCAGTATTTT.

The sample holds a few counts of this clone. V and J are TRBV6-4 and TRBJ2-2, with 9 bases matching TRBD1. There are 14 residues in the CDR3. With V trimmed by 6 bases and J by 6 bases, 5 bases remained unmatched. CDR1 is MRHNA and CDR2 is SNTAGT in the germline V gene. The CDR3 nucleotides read TGTGCCAGCAGCGTGGGACAGGGCTCCGGGGAGCTGTTTTTT. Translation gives CASSVGQGSGELFF.

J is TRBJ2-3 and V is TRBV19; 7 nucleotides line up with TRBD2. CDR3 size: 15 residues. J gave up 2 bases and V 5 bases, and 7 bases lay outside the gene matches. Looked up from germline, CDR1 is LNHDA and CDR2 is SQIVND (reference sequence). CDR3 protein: CASSLTGTNTDTQYF. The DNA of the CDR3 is TGTGCCAGTAGTTTAACCGGGACTAACACAGATACGCAGTATTTT.

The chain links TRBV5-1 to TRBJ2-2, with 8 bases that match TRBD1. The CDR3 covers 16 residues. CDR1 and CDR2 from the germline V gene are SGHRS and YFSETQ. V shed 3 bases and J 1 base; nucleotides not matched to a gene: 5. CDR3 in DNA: TGCGCCAGCAGCTCTCCGGGACAGGAGAACACCGGGGAGCTGTTTTTT. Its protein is CASSSPGQENTGELFF.

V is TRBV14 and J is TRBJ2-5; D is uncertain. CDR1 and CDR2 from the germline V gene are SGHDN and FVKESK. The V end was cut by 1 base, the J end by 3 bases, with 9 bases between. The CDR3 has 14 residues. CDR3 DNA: TGTGCCAGCAGCCAAGTACAGTACGAAGAGACCCAGTACTTC. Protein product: CASSQVQYEETQYF.

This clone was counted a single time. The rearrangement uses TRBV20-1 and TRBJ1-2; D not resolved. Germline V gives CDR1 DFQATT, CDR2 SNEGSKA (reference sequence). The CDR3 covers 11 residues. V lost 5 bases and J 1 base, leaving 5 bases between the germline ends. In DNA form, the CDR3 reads TGCAGTGCTTTCGTTAACTATGGCTACACCTTC. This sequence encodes CSAFVNYGYTF.

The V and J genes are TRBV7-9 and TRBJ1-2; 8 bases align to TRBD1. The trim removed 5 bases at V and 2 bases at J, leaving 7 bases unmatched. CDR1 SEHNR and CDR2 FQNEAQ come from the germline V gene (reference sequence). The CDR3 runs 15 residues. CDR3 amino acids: CASSERTGKNYGYTF. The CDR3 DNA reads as TGTGCCAGCAGCGAAAGGACAGGGAAGAACTATGGCTACACCTTC.

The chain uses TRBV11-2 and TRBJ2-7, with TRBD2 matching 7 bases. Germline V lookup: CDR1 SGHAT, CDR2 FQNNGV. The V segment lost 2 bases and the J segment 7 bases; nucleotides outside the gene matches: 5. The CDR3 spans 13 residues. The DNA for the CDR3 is TGTGCCAGCAGCTTAACCTACGGGGGGGAGCAGTACTTC. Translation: CASSLTYGGEQYF.

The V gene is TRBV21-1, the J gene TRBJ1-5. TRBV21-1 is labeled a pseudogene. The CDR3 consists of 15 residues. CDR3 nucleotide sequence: TGTGCCCTCAAGCGGGGGGCAGGTAGCAATCAGCCCCAGCATTTT. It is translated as CALKRGAGSNQPQHF.

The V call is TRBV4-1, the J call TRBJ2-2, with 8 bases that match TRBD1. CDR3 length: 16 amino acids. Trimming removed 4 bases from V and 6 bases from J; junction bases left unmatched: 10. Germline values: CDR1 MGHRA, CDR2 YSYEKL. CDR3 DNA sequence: TGCGCCAGCAGCCTAGCCGGGACAGGTCTGCCCGGGGAGCTGTTTTTT. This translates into CASSLAGTGLPGELFF.